This T cell receptor (beta chain) was sequenced for a study of cytomegalovirus exposure and HLA in healthy donors. Across the whole study: Within an early data release were around 87 million unique TCRs drawn from HLA-typed donors. Study results and caveats: It was 164 TCR beta chains that were listed as cytomegalovirus-associated. Per a prior analysis, the majority of TCR beta V segments were productive roughly 90% or roughly 30% of the time. Most TCR sequences were rare, but some public TCRs occurred in many donors.

On this clone: Antigen unknown.

V lost 5 bases and J lost 2, with 18 bases in between. Germline V gene data show CDR1 as MNHEY and CDR2 as SMNVEV (reference sequence). The CDR3 totals 16 residues. PCR used 60 Vbeta primers and 13 Jbeta primers. TCRdb's table, derived via immunoSEQ multiplex PCR, lists solely in-frame clones and lacks some. The data hold roughly 60,000 clones, with around 83% observed a single time. The rearrangement joins TRBV27 to TRBJ2-5; tentative D call: TRBD2 (7 bases). This clonotype was sampled from a man aged 25 to 45 in good health and CMV-seronegative. What was sequenced was PBMCs. The chain's CDR3 is CASSPGGGQLQETQYF. For the CDR3, the DNA is TGTGCCAGCAGTCCGGGCGGGGGACAACTACAAGAGACCCAGTACTTC.